The clone carrying this T cell receptor beta chain was observed many times. The target antigen is unknown. Purity of each sorted population was above 95%. The entirety of the isolated RNA underwent reverse transcription, so expressed TCRB transcripts were sequenced. Some clones are missing from TCRdb's copy, which holds only in-frame ones; the method was immunoSEQ multiplex PCR. Of roughly 160,000 clones listed, around 7.9% are singletons. The sample originates from a study of beta chain features in type 1 diabetes. This CDR3 region has 13 residues. Germline trimming cut 1 base from V and 4 bases from J; bases unmatched to any gene: 2. Germline V gene lookup returns CDR1 SGDLS and CDR2 YYNGEE. Findings and caveats of the study: Shorter templates might be favored by PCR, equally in patients and controls. Type 1 diabetes patients showed a moderate but significant shortening of TCRB CDR3s in all four CD4+ subsets.

The TCR comes from a man between 18 and 35 years old with type 1 diabetes. Sequencing was performed on central memory CD4+ T cells from blood. The V call is TRBV9, the J call TRBJ2-7; 7 bases fit TRBD1. The CDR3 DNA reads TGTGCCAGCAGCGTATCGGACAGGTACGAGCAGTACTTC. It translates to CASSVSDRYEQYF.